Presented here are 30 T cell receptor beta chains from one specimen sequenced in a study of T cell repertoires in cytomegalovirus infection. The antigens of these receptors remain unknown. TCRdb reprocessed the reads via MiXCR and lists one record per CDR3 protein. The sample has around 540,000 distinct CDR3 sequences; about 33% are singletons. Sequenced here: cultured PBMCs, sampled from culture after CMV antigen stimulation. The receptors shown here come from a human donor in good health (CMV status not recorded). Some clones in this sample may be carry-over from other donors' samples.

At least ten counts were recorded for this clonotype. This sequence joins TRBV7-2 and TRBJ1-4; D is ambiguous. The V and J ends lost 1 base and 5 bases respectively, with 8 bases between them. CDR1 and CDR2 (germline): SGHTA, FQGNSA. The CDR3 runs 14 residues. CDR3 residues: CASSLVYQNEKLFF. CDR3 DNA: TGTGCCAGCAGCTTAGTATACCAGAATGAAAAACTGTTTTTT.

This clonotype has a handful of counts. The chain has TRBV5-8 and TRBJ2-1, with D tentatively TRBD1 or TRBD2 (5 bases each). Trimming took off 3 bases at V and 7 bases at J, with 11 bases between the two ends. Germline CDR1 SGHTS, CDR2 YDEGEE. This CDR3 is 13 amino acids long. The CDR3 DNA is TGTGCCAGCAGCTCCGGGACGCGGAATGAGCAGTTCTTC. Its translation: CASSSGTRNEQFF.

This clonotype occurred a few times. The CDR3 here is CASSLGAGGDTQYF. The CDR3 nucleotides are TGTGCCAGCAGCTTGGGCGCAGGGGGAGATACGCAGTATTTT. The chain has TRBV7-2 and TRBJ2-3, with TRBD1 matching 7 bases. CDR3 length: 14 residues. The V and J ends lost 3 bases and 5 bases, in that order; junction bases with no gene match: 5. The germline gives CDR1 SGHTA, CDR2 FQGNSA.

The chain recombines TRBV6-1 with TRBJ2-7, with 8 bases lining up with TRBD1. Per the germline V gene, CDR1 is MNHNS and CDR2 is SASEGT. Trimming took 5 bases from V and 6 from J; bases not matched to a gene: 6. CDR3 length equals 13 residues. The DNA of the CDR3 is TGTGCCAGCAGTCAGGACAGGGCCGGCGAGCAGTACGTC. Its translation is CASSQDRAGEQYV.

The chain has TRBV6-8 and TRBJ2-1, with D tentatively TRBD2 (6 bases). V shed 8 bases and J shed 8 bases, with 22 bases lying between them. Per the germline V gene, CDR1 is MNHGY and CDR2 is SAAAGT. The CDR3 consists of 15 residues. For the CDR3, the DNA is TGTGCCAGCTCAACGGGAGAGTCTTACATCGATGAGCAGTTCTTC. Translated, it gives CASSTGESYIDEQFF.

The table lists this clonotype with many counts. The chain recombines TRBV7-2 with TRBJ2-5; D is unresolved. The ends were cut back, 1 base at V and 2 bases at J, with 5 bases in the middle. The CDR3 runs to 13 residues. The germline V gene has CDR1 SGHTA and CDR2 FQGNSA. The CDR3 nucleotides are TGTGCCAGCAGCTTAGGAGCGCAAGAGACCCAGTACTTC. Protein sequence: CASSLGAQETQYF.

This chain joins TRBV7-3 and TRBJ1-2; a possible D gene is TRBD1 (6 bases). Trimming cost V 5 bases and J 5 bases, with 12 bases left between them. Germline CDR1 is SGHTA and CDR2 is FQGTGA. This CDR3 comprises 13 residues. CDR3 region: CASSNSGAYGYTF. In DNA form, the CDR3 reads TGTGCCAGCAGCAACTCGGGGGCTTATGGCTACACCTTC.

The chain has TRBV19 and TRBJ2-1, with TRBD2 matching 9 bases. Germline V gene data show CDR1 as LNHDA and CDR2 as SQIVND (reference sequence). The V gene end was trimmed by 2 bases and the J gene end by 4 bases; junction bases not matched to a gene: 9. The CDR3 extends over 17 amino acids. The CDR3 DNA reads TGTGCCAGTAGTATACCCGCTAGCGGGACTGTATACAATGAGCAGTTCTTC. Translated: CASSIPASGTVYNEQFF.

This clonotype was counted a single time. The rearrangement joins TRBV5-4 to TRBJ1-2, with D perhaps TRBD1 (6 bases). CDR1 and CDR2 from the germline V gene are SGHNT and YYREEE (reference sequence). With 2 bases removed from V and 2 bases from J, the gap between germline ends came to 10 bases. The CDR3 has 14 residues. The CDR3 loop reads CASSLRQANYGYTF. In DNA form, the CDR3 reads TGTGCCAGCAGCTTAAGACAGGCCAACTATGGCTACACCTTC.

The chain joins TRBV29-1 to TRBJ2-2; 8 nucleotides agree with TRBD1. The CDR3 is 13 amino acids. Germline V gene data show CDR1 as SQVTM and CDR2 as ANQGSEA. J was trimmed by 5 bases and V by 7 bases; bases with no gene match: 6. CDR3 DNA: TGCAGCGCAACGACAGGGGCGACCGGGGAGCTGTTTTTT. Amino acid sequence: CSATTGATGELFF.

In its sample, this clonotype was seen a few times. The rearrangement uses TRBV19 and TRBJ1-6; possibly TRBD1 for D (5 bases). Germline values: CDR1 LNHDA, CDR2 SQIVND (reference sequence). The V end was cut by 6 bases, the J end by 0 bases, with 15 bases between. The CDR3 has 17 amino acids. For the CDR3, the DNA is TGTGCCAGTAGAGCTGGGGCCAAGAGCTCCTATAATTCACCCCTCCACTTT. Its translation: CASRAGAKSSYNSPLHF. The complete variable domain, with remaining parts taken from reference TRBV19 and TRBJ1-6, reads DGGITQSPKYLFRKEGQNVTLSCEQNLNHDAMYWYRQDPGQGLRLIYYSQIVNDFQKGDIAEGYSVSREKKESFPLTVTSAQKNPTAFYLCASRAGAKSSYNSPLHFGNGTRLTVT.

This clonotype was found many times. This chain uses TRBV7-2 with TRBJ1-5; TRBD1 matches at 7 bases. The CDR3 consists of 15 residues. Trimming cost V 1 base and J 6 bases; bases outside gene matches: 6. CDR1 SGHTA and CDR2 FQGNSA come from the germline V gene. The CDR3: CASSLEGAVRQPQHF. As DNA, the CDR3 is TGTGCCAGCAGCTTAGAGGGGGCTGTACGTCAGCCCCAGCATTTT.

The CDR3 sequence is CASSPGRGLSYEQYF. In DNA, the CDR3 is TGTGCCAGCTCACCCGGCAGGGGGCTCTCCTACGAGCAGTACTTC. The V call is TRBV18, the J call TRBJ2-7; 8 nucleotides agree with TRBD1. Germline loops: CDR1 KGHSH, CDR2 LQKENI. Trimming removed 3 bases from V and 0 bases from J; junction bases left unmatched: 4. The CDR3 totals 15 residues. The whole variable domain, remainder taken from reference TRBV18 and TRBJ2-7, is NAGVMQNPRHLVRRRGQEARLRCSPMKGHSHVYWYRQLPEEGLKFMVYLQKENIIDESGMPKERFSAEFPKEGPSILRIQQVVRGDSAAYFCASSPGRGLSYEQYFGPGTRLTVT.

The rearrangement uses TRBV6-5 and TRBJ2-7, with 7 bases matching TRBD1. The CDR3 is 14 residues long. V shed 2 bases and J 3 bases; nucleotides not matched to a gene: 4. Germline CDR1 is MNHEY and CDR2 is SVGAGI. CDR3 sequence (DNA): TGTGCCAGCAGTTACCGGCCAGGGGGCTACGAGCAGTACTTC. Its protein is CASSYRPGGYEQYF.

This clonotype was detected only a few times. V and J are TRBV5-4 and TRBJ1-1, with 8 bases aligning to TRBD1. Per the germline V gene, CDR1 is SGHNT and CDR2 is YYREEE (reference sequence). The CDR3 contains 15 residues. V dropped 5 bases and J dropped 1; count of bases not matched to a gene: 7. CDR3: CASSRAGGANTEAFF. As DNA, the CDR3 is TGTGCCAGCAGTCGAGCAGGGGGCGCGAACACTGAAGCTTTCTTT.

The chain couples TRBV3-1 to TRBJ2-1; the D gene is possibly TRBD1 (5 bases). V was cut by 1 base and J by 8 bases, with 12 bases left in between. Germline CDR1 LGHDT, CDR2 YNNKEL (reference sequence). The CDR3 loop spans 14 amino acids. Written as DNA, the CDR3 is TGTGCCAGCAGCCAAGTGAAGGGGTACGATGAGCAGTTCTTC. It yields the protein CASSQVKGYDEQFF.

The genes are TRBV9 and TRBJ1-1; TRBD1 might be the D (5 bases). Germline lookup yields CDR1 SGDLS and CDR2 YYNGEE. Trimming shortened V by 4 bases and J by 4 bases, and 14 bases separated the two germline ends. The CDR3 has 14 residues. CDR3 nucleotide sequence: TGTGCCAGCAGCCAGAGAACAGGTCTCACTGAAGCTTTCTTT. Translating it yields CASSQRTGLTEAFF.

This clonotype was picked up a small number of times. In DNA, the CDR3 is TGTGCCAGCAGTTTGCCCTTTAGGAACACTGAAGCTTTCTTT. Translated, it gives CASSLPFRNTEAFF. The genes are TRBV28 and TRBJ1-1, with D unresolved. This CDR3 is built from 14 residues. V was clipped by 3 bases and J by 1 base, with 9 bases between them. The germline CDR1 and CDR2 sequences are MDHEN and SYDVKM.

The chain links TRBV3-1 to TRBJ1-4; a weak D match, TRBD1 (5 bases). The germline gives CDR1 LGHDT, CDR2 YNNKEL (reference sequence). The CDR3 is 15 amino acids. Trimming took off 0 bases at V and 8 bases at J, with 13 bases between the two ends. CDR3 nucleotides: TGTGCCAGCAGCCAAGAAGGGGTCATAGGAGAAAAACTGTTTTTT. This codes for CASSQEGVIGEKLFF.

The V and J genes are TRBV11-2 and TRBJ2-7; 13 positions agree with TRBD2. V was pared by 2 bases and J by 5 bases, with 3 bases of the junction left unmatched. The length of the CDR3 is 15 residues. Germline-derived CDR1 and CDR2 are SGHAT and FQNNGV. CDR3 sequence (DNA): TGTGCCAGCAGCTTACTCGGGACTAGCGGGAACGAGCAGTACGTC. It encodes CASSLLGTSGNEQYV.

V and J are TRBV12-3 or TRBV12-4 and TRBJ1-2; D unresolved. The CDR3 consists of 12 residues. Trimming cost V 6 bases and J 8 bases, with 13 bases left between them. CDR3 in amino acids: CASSTDFFGYTF. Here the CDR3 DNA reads TGTGCCAGCAGCACAGATTTTTTCGGCTACACCTTC.

The chain's CDR3 is CASSPGTVTYNEQFF. DNA for the CDR3: TGTGCCAGCAGCCCGGGGACTGTAACCTACAATGAGCAGTTCTTC. This sequence joins TRBV7-8 and TRBJ2-1; weak D call: TRBD2 (6 bases). Deletions cut 5 bases from V and 2 bases from J, with 13 bases between. Germline loops: CDR1 SGHVS, CDR2 FQNEAQ. The CDR3 has 15 residues. Together with reference TRBV7-8 and TRBJ2-1, the CDR3 gives the full variable domain: GAGVSQSPRYKVAKRGQDVALRCDPISGHVSLFWYQQALGQGPEFLTYFQNEAQLDKSGLPSDRFFAERPEGSVSTLKIQRTQQEDSAVYLCASSPGTVTYNEQFFGPGTRLTVL.

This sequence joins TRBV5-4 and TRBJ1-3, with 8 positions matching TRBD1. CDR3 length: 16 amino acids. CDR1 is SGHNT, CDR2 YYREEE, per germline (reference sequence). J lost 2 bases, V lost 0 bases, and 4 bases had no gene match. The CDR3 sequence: CASSLGQGRAGNTIYF. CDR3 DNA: TGTGCCAGCAGCTTGGGACAGGGGCGTGCTGGAAACACCATATATTTT. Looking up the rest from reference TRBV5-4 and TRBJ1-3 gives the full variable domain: ETGVTQSPTHLIKTRGQQVTLRCSSQSGHNTVSWYQQALGQGPQFIFQYYREEENGRGNFPPRFSGLQFPNYSSELNVNALELDDSALYLCASSLGQGRAGNTIYFGEGSWLTVV.

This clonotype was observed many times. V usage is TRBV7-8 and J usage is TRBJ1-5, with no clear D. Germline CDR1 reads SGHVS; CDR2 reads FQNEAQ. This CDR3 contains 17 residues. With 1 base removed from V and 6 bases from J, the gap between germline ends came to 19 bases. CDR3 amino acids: CASSLDLIDTAFQPQHF. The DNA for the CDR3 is TGTGCCAGCAGCTTAGATTTGATTGACACGGCGTTTCAGCCCCAGCATTTT.

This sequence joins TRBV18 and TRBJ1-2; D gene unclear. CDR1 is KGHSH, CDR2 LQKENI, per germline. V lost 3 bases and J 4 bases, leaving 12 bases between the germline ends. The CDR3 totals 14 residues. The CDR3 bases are TGTGCCAGCTCACCCACGGACTCCGGCTATGGCTACACCTTC. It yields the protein CASSPTDSGYGYTF.

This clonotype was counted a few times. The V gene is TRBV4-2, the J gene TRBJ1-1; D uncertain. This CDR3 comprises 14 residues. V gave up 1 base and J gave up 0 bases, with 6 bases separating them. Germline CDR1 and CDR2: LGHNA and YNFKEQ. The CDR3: CASSQVRVNTEAFF. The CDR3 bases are TGTGCCAGCAGCCAAGTTAGGGTGAACACTGAAGCTTTCTTT.

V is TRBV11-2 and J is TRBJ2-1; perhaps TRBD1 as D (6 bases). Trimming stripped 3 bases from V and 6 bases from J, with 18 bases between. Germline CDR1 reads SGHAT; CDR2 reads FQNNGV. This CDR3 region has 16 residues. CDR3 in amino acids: CASSLRWTEESNEQFF. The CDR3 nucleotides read TGTGCCAGCAGCTTGAGGTGGACAGAGGAATCCAATGAGCAGTTCTTC.

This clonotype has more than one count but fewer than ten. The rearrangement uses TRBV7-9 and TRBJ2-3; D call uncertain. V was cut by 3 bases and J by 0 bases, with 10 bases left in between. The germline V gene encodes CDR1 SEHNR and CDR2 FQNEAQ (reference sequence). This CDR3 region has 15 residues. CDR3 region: CASSFGPASTDTQYF. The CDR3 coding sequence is TGTGCCAGCAGCTTTGGGCCAGCTAGCACAGATACGCAGTATTTT.

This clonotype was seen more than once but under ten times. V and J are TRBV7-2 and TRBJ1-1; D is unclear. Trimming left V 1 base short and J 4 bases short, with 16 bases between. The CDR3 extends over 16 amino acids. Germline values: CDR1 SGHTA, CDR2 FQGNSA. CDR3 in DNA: TGTGCCAGCAGCTTAGTAGGGATGACACGAACCACTGAAGCTTTCTTT. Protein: CASSLVGMTRTTEAFF.

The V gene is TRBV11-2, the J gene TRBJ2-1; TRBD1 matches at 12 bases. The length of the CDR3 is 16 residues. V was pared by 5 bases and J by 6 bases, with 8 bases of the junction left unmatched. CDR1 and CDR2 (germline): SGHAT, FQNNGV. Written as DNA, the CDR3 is TGTGCCAGCAGCCACCGGGACAGGGGGCTTTTCAATGAGCAGTTCTTC. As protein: CASSHRDRGLFNEQFF.